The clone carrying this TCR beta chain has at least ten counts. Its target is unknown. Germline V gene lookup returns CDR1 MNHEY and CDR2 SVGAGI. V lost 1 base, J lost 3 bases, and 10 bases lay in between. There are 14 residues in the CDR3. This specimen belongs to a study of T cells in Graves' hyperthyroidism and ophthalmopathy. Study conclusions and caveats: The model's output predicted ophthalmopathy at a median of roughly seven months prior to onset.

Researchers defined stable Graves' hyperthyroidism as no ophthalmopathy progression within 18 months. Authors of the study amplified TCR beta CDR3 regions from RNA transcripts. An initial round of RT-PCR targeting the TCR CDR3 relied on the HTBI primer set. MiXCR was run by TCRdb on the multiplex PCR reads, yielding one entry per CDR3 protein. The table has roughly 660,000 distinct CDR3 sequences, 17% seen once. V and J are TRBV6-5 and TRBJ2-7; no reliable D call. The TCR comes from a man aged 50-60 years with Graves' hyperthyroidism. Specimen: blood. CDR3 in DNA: TGTGCCAGCAGTTACTTGGGGAACCTCTACGAGCAGTACTTC. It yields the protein CASSYLGNLYEQYF.